A single sample is the source of the 15 T cell receptor beta chains below, sequenced in a study of shared clonotypes between healthy human individuals. Profiled with immunoSEQ multiplex PCR; TCRdb holds only in-frame clones, not every one. In the table there are under 600,000 clones, almost 80% of which are singletons. The specimen was PBMCs. Every receptor here comes from a woman aged 40 to 55 in good health. Some clones in this sample may be carry-over from other donors' samples.

A single count supports this clone. The chain carries TRBV7-9 and TRBJ2-7, with 7 bases lining up with TRBD2. The germline gives CDR1 SEHNR, CDR2 FQNEAQ (reference sequence). The CDR3 has 14 residues. V shed 10 bases and J 3 bases; nucleotides not matched to a gene: 12. CDR3 sequence reads: CATKLPGGSYEQYF. CDR3 coding DNA: TGTGCCACCAAGCTTCCGGGGGGAAGCTACGAGCAGTACTTC.

The chain joins TRBV7-8 to TRBJ2-3; no clear D gene. V was trimmed by 5 bases and J by 1 base, leaving 10 bases between them. Germline lookup yields CDR1 SGHVS and CDR2 FQNEAQ. This CDR3 is built from 14 residues. The CDR3 reads CASSPSWGTDTQYF. The CDR3, as DNA: TGTGCCAGCAGCCCCTCCTGGGGCACAGATACGCAGTATTTT.

The genes are TRBV18 and TRBJ2-2; maybe TRBD1 (5 bases). CDR1 is KGHSH and CDR2 is LQKENI in the germline V gene. This CDR3 is built from 16 residues. V shed 0 bases and J shed 3 bases, with 11 bases lying between them. The CDR3 region is CASSPPQGRDTGELFF. The DNA for the CDR3 is TGTGCCAGCTCACCACCGCAGGGTCGGGACACCGGGGAGCTGTTTTTT.

The V and J genes are TRBV9 and TRBJ1-1; D is unclear. The CDR3 length is 13 residues. Germline-derived CDR1 and CDR2 are SGDLS and YYNGEE. V lost 3 bases, J lost 3 bases, and 9 bases lay in between. CDR3 loop: CASSDAGDTEAFF. CDR3 nucleotides: TGTGCCAGCAGCGACGCTGGGGACACTGAAGCTTTCTTT.

This clone was picked up one time. The chain recombines TRBV28 with TRBJ2-3, with 8 bases matching TRBD2. Unmatched junction bases numbered 5, after V lost 2 bases and J lost 4 bases. Per germline, CDR1 MDHEN and CDR2 SYDVKM. The CDR3 has 15 residues. The CDR3 region is CASSLGGSGADTQYF. As DNA, the CDR3 is TGTGCCAGCAGTTTAGGTGGTAGCGGGGCAGATACGCAGTATTTT.

The chain uses TRBV19 and TRBJ2-2; D is possibly TRBD2 (6 bases). In germline, CDR1 is LNHDA, CDR2 SQIVND (reference sequence). Trimming took off 7 bases at V and 2 bases at J, with 14 bases between the two ends. This CDR3 contains 15 residues. The CDR3 protein is CASIPRDGNTGELFF. The DNA of the CDR3 is TGTGCCAGTATCCCGCGGGACGGAAACACCGGGGAGCTGTTTTTT.

Points on this clone: A read error likely explains this, since a far larger clone differs by one base. The chain has TRBV30 and TRBJ1-5; D uncertain. The CDR3 consists of 13 residues. The V gene's germline CDR1 is GTSNPN and CDR2 SVGIG (reference sequence). The CDR3 nucleotides read TGTGCCTGGAGTGCCTATAGCAATCGGCCCCAGCATTTT. It codes for CAWSAYSNRPQHF.

The chain has TRBV10-2 and TRBJ1-1; D unclear. Germline V gene sequence: CDR1 WSHSY, CDR2 SAAADI. V was pared by 6 bases and J by 11 bases, with 16 bases between. The CDR3 has 12 residues. In DNA form, the CDR3 reads TGCGCCAGCAGACTGCTAGGCGGCAGCGCTTTCTTT. This encodes CASRLLGGSAFF.

As to this clone: Being one base from a much bigger clone, this may be a read error. This chain uses TRBV5-1 with TRBJ2-3; no definite D call. V gave up 4 bases and J gave up 0 bases, with 3 bases separating them. This CDR3 has 12 amino acids. CDR1 and CDR2 (germline): SGHRS, YFSETQ. The CDR3 nucleotides are TGCGCCAGCAGCCCTAGCACAGATACGCAGTATTTT. Amino acids: CASSPSTDTQYF.

This chain links TRBV7-6 with TRBJ2-7; no clear D gene. The CDR3 consists of 11 residues. Trimming removed 1 base at V and 7 bases at J, with 5 bases between. CDR1 SGHVS and CDR2 FNYEAQ come from the germline V gene. CDR3 residues: CASSLGVEQYF. CDR3 coding DNA: TGTGCCAGCAGCTTAGGGGTGGAGCAGTACTTC.

The chain couples TRBV7-2 to TRBJ1-5; weak D call: TRBD1 (5 bases). CDR3 length equals 14 residues. The V gene lost 5 bases and the J gene lost 4 bases, with 12 bases spanning the gap. CDR1 is SGHTA, CDR2 FQGNSA, per germline. CDR3 sequence reads: CASSAGTLNQPQHF. CDR3 nucleotide sequence: TGTGCCAGCAGCGCCGGGACCCTAAATCAGCCCCAGCATTTT.

This clone was detected only once. This likely traces to a read error, being one base from a far larger clone. V gene TRBV7-2 combines with J gene TRBJ1-1; possible D gene TRBD1, 6 bases. The CDR3 runs to 13 residues. Germline V lookup: CDR1 SGHTA, CDR2 FQGNSA. CDR3 sequence reads: CASIWTANTEALF. CDR3 DNA sequence: TGTGCCAGCATATGGACAGCGAACACTGAAGCTCTCTTT.

This clone came up many times. The J gene is TRBJ1-2, the V gene TRBV19; unclear D gene. CDR1 is LNHDA and CDR2 is SQIVND in the germline V gene (reference sequence). The CDR3 runs 13 residues. V was cut by 9 bases and J by 5 bases, with 16 bases left in between. The CDR3 loop reads CASRWQAQYGYTF. In DNA form, the CDR3 reads TGTGCCAGCAGATGGCAGGCCCAATATGGCTACACCTTC.

This clone was observed a single time. Distinct nucleotide sequences in the sample also encode this CDR3. The chain couples TRBV7-2 to TRBJ2-7; D not resolved. CDR3 length: 12 residues. CDR1 and CDR2 from the germline V gene are SGHTA and FQGNSA. V was pared by 1 base and J by 3 bases, with 4 bases between. The CDR3 nucleotides are TGTGCCAGCAGCTTAGTTGGCTACGAGCAGTACTTC. Protein: CASSLVGYEQYF.

This chain joins TRBV19 and TRBJ2-1, with D uncertain. This CDR3 comprises 15 residues. Germline CDR1 LNHDA, CDR2 SQIVND (reference sequence). V lost 6 bases and J lost 1, with 13 bases in between. The CDR3 is CASSGRLRSYNEQFF. The CDR3, as DNA: TGTGCCAGTAGCGGCAGGCTTAGATCCTACAATGAGCAGTTCTTC.